Below, 21 T cell receptor beta chains from the same sample are listed, as sequenced in a study of CD4 T cells in relation to SARS-CoV-2 and coronaviruses (dated by TCRdb to the early 2020s). Receptor libraries were prepared by the immunoSEQ multiplex PCR assay. TCRdb limited this immuneACCESS table to in-frame rearrangements with V and J called. A share of clones is missing; checked studies link under half to unresolved V genes, and the rest is unexplained. The sample data list tens of thousands of clones, and more than 70% of these were observed just once. The ten largest make up 12% of the sample. CD4+ T cells from unexposed donors were collected before the COVID-19 pandemic (2011-2018). After more than nine days of culture, CD4+ T cells were isolated with the EasySep CD4+ T cell isolation kit. These receptors' antigens are unknown. The sample comprised CD4+ T cells from PBMCs, cultured in vitro. The source of these receptors is a human donor in good health.

V is TRBV5-5 and J is TRBJ2-3; 7 bases agree with TRBD2. The V and J ends lost 0 bases and 3 bases, in that order; junction bases with no gene match: 7. This CDR3 is 16 amino acids long. Germline V gene sequence: CDR1 SGHKS, CDR2 YYEKEE (reference sequence). CDR3 nucleotides: TGTGCCAGCAGCTTGGAGCATCTAGCGGAGACAGATACGCAGTATTTT. It codes for CASSLEHLAETDTQYF.

The rearrangement uses TRBV14 and TRBJ2-5, with 8 bases lining up with TRBD1. V shed 1 base and J 2 bases; nucleotides not matched to a gene: 9. The length of the CDR3 is 17 residues. The V gene's germline CDR1 is SGHDN and CDR2 FVKESK. The CDR3 sequence is CASSQGYRGTFQETQYF. The CDR3 DNA is TGTGCCAGCAGCCAAGGGTACAGGGGGACCTTTCAAGAGACCCAGTACTTC.

The chain combines TRBV5-1 with TRBJ1-1; D call uncertain. V shed 0 bases and J shed 4 bases, with 10 bases lying between them. CDR3 length equals 14 residues. Germline CDR1 reads SGHRS; CDR2 reads YFSETQ. The CDR3 coding sequence is TGCGCCAGCAGCTTGGCCGCGGTAGGCACTGAAGCTTTCTTT. Protein sequence: CASSLAAVGTEAFF.

The rearrangement joins TRBV24-1 to TRBJ2-5, with 8 bases aligning to TRBD1. Trimming cost V 3 bases and J 5 bases; bases outside gene matches: 7. The germline CDR1 and CDR2 sequences are KGHDR and SFDVKD. The CDR3 consists of 15 residues. The CDR3 loop is CATSDLGQGGETQYF. In DNA, the CDR3 is TGTGCCACCAGTGATCTAGGACAGGGCGGGGAGACCCAGTACTTC.

The chain is built from TRBV28 and TRBJ1-2, with D perhaps TRBD1 (5 bases). Deletions cut 3 bases from V and 1 base from J, with 18 bases between. Looked up from germline, CDR1 is MDHEN and CDR2 is SYDVKM. The CDR3 contains 17 residues. The CDR3 here is CASSLGGSQYYNYGYTF. The CDR3 coding sequence is TGTGCCAGCAGTTTGGGGGGGTCCCAATACTATAACTATGGCTACACCTTC.

V gene TRBV7-2 combines with J gene TRBJ2-1, with D perhaps assigned TRBD1 or TRBD2 (5 bases each). The V gene lost 4 bases and the J gene lost 9 bases, with 13 bases spanning the gap. Germline-derived CDR1 and CDR2 are SGHTA and FQGNSA. The CDR3 sequence is 13 residues long. CDR3 region: CASSSPTRGEQFF. The CDR3 nucleotides are TGTGCCAGCAGCTCCCCAACTAGGGGTGAGCAGTTCTTC.

The chain combines TRBV5-1 with TRBJ2-7, with unresolved D. Trimming shortened V by 3 bases and J by 0 bases, and 10 bases separated the two germline ends. CDR3 length: 14 amino acids. Per the germline V gene, CDR1 is SGHRS and CDR2 is YFSETQ. In nucleotides, the CDR3 is TGCGCCAGCAGCTACGGGTATAGCTCCTACGAGCAGTACTTC. Its protein product is CASSYGYSSYEQYF.

This rearrangement joins TRBV2 to TRBJ1-6; D is unresolved. Germline CDR1 reads SNHLY; CDR2 reads FYNNEI. Trimming removed 8 bases from V and 9 bases from J, with 20 bases in between. CDR3 length equals 15 residues. The CDR3 loop is CASLSSWGVGSPLHF. CDR3 coding DNA: TGTGCCAGCCTCTCAAGTTGGGGTGTGGGTTCACCCCTCCACTTT.

The chain joins TRBV6-5 to TRBJ2-5; 9 positions match TRBD1. Germline loops: CDR1 MNHEY, CDR2 SVGAGI. The J segment lost 5 bases and the V segment lost 6 bases, leaving 10 bases of the junction unmatched. The CDR3 loop spans 15 amino acids. CDR3 region: CASRTGQGLGETQYF. As DNA, the CDR3 is TGTGCCAGCAGAACGGGACAGGGTCTAGGGGAGACCCAGTACTTC.

The rearrangement joins TRBV2 to TRBJ2-4, with D possibly TRBD2 on 6 matching bases. The length of the CDR3 is 16 residues. Germline values: CDR1 SNHLY, CDR2 FYNNEI. V shed 0 bases and J shed 5 bases, with 14 bases lying between them. For the CDR3, the DNA is TGTGCCAGCAGTGAAGCAAGGGAGGCGAGCCAAAACATTCAGTACTTC. Its protein is CASSEAREASQNIQYF.

This clone occurred a few times. V usage is TRBV5-4 and J usage is TRBJ2-1; D perhaps matches TRBD2 (6 bases). The CDR3 extends over 16 amino acids. The germline V and J ends were trimmed by 0 bases and 5 bases, with 15 bases remaining between them. CDR1 is SGHNT, CDR2 YYREEE, per germline (reference sequence). CDR3 coding DNA: TGTGCCAGCAGCTTGGATTCGGAGGGCCGGGACAATGAGCAGTTCTTC. It translates to CASSLDSEGRDNEQFF.

The gene calls are TRBV2 and TRBJ1-4; D is uncertain. The V and J ends lost 3 bases and 3 bases respectively, with 8 bases between them. The CDR3 consists of 14 residues. Per germline, CDR1 SNHLY and CDR2 FYNNEI. The CDR3 bases are TGTGCCAGCAGTGAGGGCCGAGCTAATGAAAAACTGTTTTTT. Residues: CASSEGRANEKLFF.

The chain couples TRBV9 to TRBJ2-1; possibly TRBD1 for D (6 bases). The V gene's germline CDR1 is SGDLS and CDR2 YYNGEE. The CDR3 consists of 16 residues. V was trimmed by 7 bases and J by 1 base, leaving 18 bases between them. The CDR3 DNA reads TGTGCCAGCTCCCAGGGGCTAGCAGTTTCCTACAATGAGCAGTTCTTC. This codes for CASSQGLAVSYNEQFF.

The genes are TRBV5-1 and TRBJ2-4; no clear D. Germline CDR1 SGHRS, CDR2 YFSETQ. Trimming shortened V by 1 base and J by 1 base, and 9 bases separated the two germline ends. The CDR3 has 15 amino acids. CDR3 loop: CASSLWPEAKNIQYF. The CDR3 DNA follows: TGCGCCAGCAGCTTGTGGCCGGAGGCCAAAAACATTCAGTACTTC.

The gene calls are TRBV3-1 (or the pseudogene TRBV3-2) and TRBJ1-1, with D perhaps TRBD1 (5 bases). From germline, CDR1 is LGHDT and CDR2 YNNKEL (reference sequence). V lost 0 bases and J lost 4, with 12 bases in between. The CDR3 extends over 15 amino acids. The CDR3, as DNA: TGTGCCAGCAGCCAAGATGGGGGGTTCTTCACTGAAGCTTTCTTT. Its protein product is CASSQDGGFFTEAFF.

V gene TRBV28 combines with J gene TRBJ1-2; TRBD1 matches at 9 bases. CDR1 is MDHEN and CDR2 is SYDVKM in the germline V gene. V gave up 6 bases and J gave up 5 bases; unmatched junction bases: 10. This CDR3 region has 15 residues. The CDR3 region is CASRNTGGAFYGYTF. DNA of the CDR3: TGTGCCAGCAGAAATACAGGGGGCGCTTTTTATGGCTACACCTTC.

The rearrangement links TRBV5-8 to TRBJ1-1; tentative D call: TRBD1 (5 bases). Trimming stripped 1 base from V and 5 bases from J, with 12 bases between. The CDR3 is made up of 14 amino acids. Looked up from germline, CDR1 is SGHTS and CDR2 is YDEGEE. The CDR3 protein is CASSLLGVVTEAFF. The CDR3, as DNA: TGTGCCAGCAGCTTGTTGGGGGTTGTGACTGAAGCTTTCTTT.

The rearrangement uses TRBV6-4 and TRBJ1-1; D gene ambiguous. V was pared by 3 bases and J by 0 bases, with 5 bases between. The CDR3 is made up of 13 amino acids. Germline CDR1 is MRHNA and CDR2 is SNTAGT. CDR3: CASSEDMNTEAFF. CDR3 bases: TGTGCCAGCAGTGAAGACATGAACACTGAAGCTTTCTTT.

The V and J genes are TRBV28 and TRBJ2-7, with TRBD2 identical over 13 bases. Germline loops: CDR1 MDHEN, CDR2 SYDVKM. The CDR3 runs 16 residues. The junction had 6 bases not matched to a gene; V was cut back by 3 bases and J by 4 bases. The CDR3 DNA reads as TGTGCCAGCAGTTTGCGGACTAGCGGGAGTAAGTACGAGCAGTACTTC. This codes for CASSLRTSGSKYEQYF.

By share, this clone ranks as medium-sized. V usage is TRBV3-1 (or the pseudogene TRBV3-2) and J usage is TRBJ2-1, with TRBD2 matching over 7 bases. J was trimmed by 1 base and V by 0 bases; bases with no gene match: 6. This CDR3 has 17 residues. Germline CDR1 is LGHDT and CDR2 is YNNKEL (reference sequence). The CDR3 bases are TGTGCCAGCAGCCAAGATGCCAGCGGGGCTTCCTACAATGAGCAGTTCTTC. Translating gives CASSQDASGASYNEQFF.

V usage is TRBV6-5 and J usage is TRBJ2-5; D might be TRBD1 (6 bases). Per the germline V gene, CDR1 is MNHEY and CDR2 is SVGAGI. The CDR3 loop spans 13 amino acids. V lost 9 bases and J 6 bases, leaving 17 bases between the germline ends. The CDR3 is CARRVGAFQTQYF. The CDR3, as DNA: TGTGCCAGACGGGTGGGGGCCTTTCAGACCCAGTACTTC.